This TCR beta chain comes out of a study of Graves' ophthalmopathy and Graves' hyperthyroidism. Whole-study results and caveats: Both a roughly 68% sensitivity and an approximately 76% specificity characterized the model's predictions of ophthalmopathy progression. In blood, most expanded thyroid clonotypes above 0.001 frequency were also detected.

From RNA, the CDR3 regions of TCR beta chains were amplified and sequenced. HTBI-primed RT-PCR formed the first round, and a multiplex PCR formed the second. TCRdb itself ran the multiplex PCR reads through MiXCR, one entry per CDR3 protein. This table holds 300,000 to 400,000 distinct CDR3 sequences, roughly 15% found once. In its sample, this clonotype was seen a few times. Its antigen is not known. V shed 3 bases and J 3 bases; nucleotides not matched to a gene: 18. The CDR3 consists of 19 residues. In germline, CDR1 is MDHEN, CDR2 SYDVKM. Isolation of PBMCs was performed using 9 to 10 ml of fresh peripheral blood.

The source of this sequence is an adult man with Graves' ophthalmopathy. This chain uses TRBV28 with TRBJ1-2; the match to TRBD1 covers 8 bases. Sequenced input: peripheral blood. CDR3 loop: CASSFSFKTGAMMDYGYTF. Written as DNA, the CDR3 is TGTGCCAGCAGTTTTTCATTCAAGACAGGGGCAATGATGGACTATGGCTACACCTTC.